This T cell receptor beta chain was obtained from a study of CD8+ T cells in alopecia areata. General study points: During tofacitinib treatment, many expanded lesional clones remained in scalp and blood.

Stated treatment: oral pan-JAK inhibitor, 5-10 mg twice daily. Germline values: CDR1 ENHRY, CDR2 SYGVKD. The CDR3 contains 16 residues. V lost 5 bases and J lost 5; bases outside the gene matches: 10. Following extraction, RNA underwent reverse transcription to cDNA, which served as the sequencing template. TCRdb's copy holds only in-frame clones and misses some; the assay was immunoSEQ multiplex PCR. This table has about 140,000 clones, about 59% appearing once. This clone has a handful of counts. Its antigen remains unidentified. The clonotype originates from a human donor with alopecia areata. The chain has TRBV10-3 and TRBJ2-1; TRBD1 agrees at 9 bases. Sequenced here: CD8+ T cells sorted from blood, sampled at week 4, from a patient treated with tofacitinib. The CDR3 is CAISPEGTGPNNEQFF. The DNA of the CDR3 is TGTGCCATCAGTCCCGAAGGGACAGGGCCCAACAATGAGCAGTTCTTC.